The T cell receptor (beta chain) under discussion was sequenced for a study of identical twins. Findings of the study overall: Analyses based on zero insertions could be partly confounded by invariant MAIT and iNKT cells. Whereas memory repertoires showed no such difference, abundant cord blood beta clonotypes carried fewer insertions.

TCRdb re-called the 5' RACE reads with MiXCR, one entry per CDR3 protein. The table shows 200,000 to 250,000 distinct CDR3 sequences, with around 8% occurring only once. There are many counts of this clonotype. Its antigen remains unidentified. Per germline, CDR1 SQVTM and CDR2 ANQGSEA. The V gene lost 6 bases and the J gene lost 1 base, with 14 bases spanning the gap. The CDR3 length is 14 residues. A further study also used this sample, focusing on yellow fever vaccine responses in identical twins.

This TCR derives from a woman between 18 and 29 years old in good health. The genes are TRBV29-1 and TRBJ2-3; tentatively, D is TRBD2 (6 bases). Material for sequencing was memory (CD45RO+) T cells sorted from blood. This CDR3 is CSVRARGGTDTQYF. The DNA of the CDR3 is TGCAGCGTCCGCGCGCGGGGAGGCACAGATACGCAGTATTTT.